This TCR beta chain was sequenced for a study of T cell responses to AZD1222 COVID-19 vaccine. Germline V gene data show CDR1 as MNHEY and CDR2 as SMNVEV (reference sequence). J was trimmed by 11 bases and V by 3 bases; bases with no gene match: 6. This CDR3 region has 12 residues. Sequenced by immunoSEQ multiplex PCR; TCRdb stores in-frame clones only, minus some. The sample lists around 130,000 clones; about 93% were seen once. The receptor was derived from an adult in good health. V usage is TRBV27 and J usage is TRBJ1-2, with 7 bases that match TRBD1. The source material was peripheral blood, sampled on day 0 of AZD1222 vaccination. CDR3 sequence: CASSLEGAGYTF. The CDR3, as DNA: TGTGCCAGCAGTTTGGAGGGGGCGGGTTACACCTTC.